The sequence of this T cell receptor (beta chain) was determined in a study of a mutant IDH1 vaccine in newly diagnosed glioma. Measured with immunoSEQ multiplex PCR; TCRdb has only the in-frame clones, and not every one. The repertoire includes about 94,000 clones, just under 90% of them detected once, and approximately 0.8% sits in the top ten. For this clone: Antigen unknown.

This CDR3 contains 16 residues. CDR1 and CDR2 (germline): MGHRA, YSYEKL. V lost 4 bases and J lost 1; bases outside the gene matches: 5. Regarding time point: week 47, end of study. Every single dose of the vaccine, 300 ug of mutant IDH1 20-mer peptide, came with topical imiquimod. The gene calls are TRBV4-1 and TRBJ2-2, with 8 nucleotides matching TRBD2. The specimen was PBMCs, collected from a glioma patient whose treatment included an IDH1 peptide vaccine. The source of this sequence is a woman aged 45-65 years with glioma. The CDR3 nucleotides read TGCGCCAGCAGCCCGCCGGGACTAGAGAACACCGGGGAGCTGTTTTTT. Residues: CASSPPGLENTGELFF.